This T cell receptor (beta chain) derives from a study of CD8 T cells in Susac syndrome. Study details: Of the sequenced Susac syndrome patients, more than five had active disease and 8 or 9 were in remission. Findings and caveats of the study: Clonal expansion was absent from the CD4+ T cell repertoires in Susac syndrome.

This CDR3 has 14 residues. V was cut by 3 bases and J by 7 bases, with 12 bases left in between. Germline-derived CDR1 and CDR2 are KGHDR and SFDVKD. This clonotype was counted between two and nine times. Its antigen remains unidentified. With random hexamers, reverse transcription was performed on roughly 0.45 to 1 ug of RNA. TCRdb reanalysed the immunoSEQ multiplex PCR reads using MiXCR and keeps one entry per CDR3 protein. The profile shows about 180,000 distinct CDR3 sequences, 94% of them singletons. The chain carries TRBV24-1 and TRBJ2-1; D perhaps matches TRBD1 (5 bases). Sample: CD4+ T cells from PBMCs. This sequence was found in a human donor with Susac syndrome. CDR3 protein: CATSDAGRGNEQFF. CDR3 sequence (DNA): TGTGCCACCAGTGATGCCGGAAGGGGAAATGAGCAGTTCTTC.